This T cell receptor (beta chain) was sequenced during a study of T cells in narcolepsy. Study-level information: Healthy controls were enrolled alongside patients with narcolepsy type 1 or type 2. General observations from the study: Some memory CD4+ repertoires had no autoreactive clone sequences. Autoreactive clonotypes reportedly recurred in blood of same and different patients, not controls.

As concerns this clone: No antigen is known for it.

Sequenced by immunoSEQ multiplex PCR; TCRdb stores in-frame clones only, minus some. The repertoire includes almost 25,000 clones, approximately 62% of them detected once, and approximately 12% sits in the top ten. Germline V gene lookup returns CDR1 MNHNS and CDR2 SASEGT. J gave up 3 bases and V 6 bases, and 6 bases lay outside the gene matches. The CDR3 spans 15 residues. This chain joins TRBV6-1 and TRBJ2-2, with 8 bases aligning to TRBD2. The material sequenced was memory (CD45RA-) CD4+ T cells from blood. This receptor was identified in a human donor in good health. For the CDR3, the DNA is TGTGCCAGCAGGTCGGGACTAGGAGACACCGGGGAGCTGTTTTTT. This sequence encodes CASRSGLGDTGELFF.